Listed below are T cell receptor beta chains from one sample, sequenced in a study of identical twins. TCRdb re-derived calls from the 5' RACE reads in MiXCR, one entry per CDR3 protein. The table has approximately 1.8 million distinct CDR3 sequences, under 35% seen once. The material sequenced was cord blood. Receptors originate from a newborn girl in good health. The CDR3 runs from the conserved cysteine through the conserved F or W. The order of the fields is V gene, J gene, D gene, CDR3 protein. A D gene is named only where the DNA matches it firmly.

TRBV18	TRBJ2-5	.	CASSPPIQETQYF
TRBV28	TRBJ1-5	.	CASSSPGGGLSTTFNQPQHF
TRBV3-1	TRBJ2-7	TRBD2	CASSQGLSRLAGRDEQYF
TRBV11-2	TRBJ2-3	TRBD2	CASSFSRDYPFTDTQYF
TRBV28	TRBJ1-1	TRBD1	CASGPPHRGTEAFF
TRBV12-5	TRBJ1-1	.	CASGFRQNTEAFF
TRBV5-1	TRBJ2-2	TRBD2	CASQRGGNTGELFF
TRBV3-1	.	TRBD2	CASRASGGLSYEQYF
TRBV4-2	TRBJ2-1	TRBD2	CASSQTGGLRGNNELFF
TRBV14	TRBJ2-1	TRBD2	CASSRLAGGPISYNEQFF
TRBV28	TRBJ2-7	TRBD2	CASSSPVRSGRSNEQYF
TRBV2	TRBJ1-5	.	CASSWWESNQPQHF
TRBV6-1	TRBJ2-3	TRBD2	CASEALAGSDTQYF
TRBV7-2	TRBJ2-1	TRBD1	CASSLDRDNEQFF
TRBV5-1	TRBJ2-3	.	CASGPQVRDTQYF
TRBV30	TRBJ1-4	.	CAWSVPGTGNEKLFF
TRBV25-1	TRBJ2-3	TRBD2	CASSELAGSRRGTDTQYF
TRBV11-2	TRBJ2-5	TRBD2	CASSLTGLAGVETQYF
TRBV16	TRBJ1-6	.	CASSQFQGNSPLHF
TRBV10-2	TRBJ2-5	.	CASSEGRKETQYF
TRBV6-5	TRBJ1-1	.	CASIRGSEAFF
TRBV20-1	.	.	CSATRTVYNEQYF
TRBV7-2	TRBJ2-1	.	CASSSLFVVRSYNEQFF
TRBV2	TRBJ2-3	TRBD2	CASSVRSGGVPDTQYF
TRBV20-1	TRBJ1-5	.	CSARGTGHVQPQHF
TRBV20-1	TRBJ2-5	TRBD1	CSAATGRQETQYF
TRBV27	.	TRBD2	CASSQLKRERNIQYF
TRBV7-2	TRBJ1-3	.	CASSFVSSGNTIYF
TRBV2	TRBJ2-3	TRBD2	CASSDRGLAVDTQYF
TRBV3-1	TRBJ2-7	.	CASSQGVGCIPLYEQYF
TRBV5-1	TRBJ1-1	TRBD1	CASSSLQGAGTEAFF
TRBV4-2	TRBJ2-3	.	CASSQGDMGAMDTQYF
TRBV27	TRBJ2-3	.	CASRAWDAQYF
TRBV28	TRBJ2-5	TRBD2	CASSSTGLAAKETQYF
TRBV12-3/TRBV12-4	TRBJ2-1	TRBD2	CASSPRLAHDEQFF
TRBV20-1	TRBJ2-1	.	CSARLAGKSSYNEQFF
TRBV19	.	.	CASSHQTGPFYEQYF